This T cell receptor (beta chain) appears in the sequencing data of a study of shared T cell receptors in the human thymus. TCRdb's table, derived via immunoSEQ multiplex PCR, lists solely in-frame clones and lacks some. The table has more than 300,000 clones, approximately 95% seen once; the top ten hold approximately 0.018%. The germline V gene encodes CDR1 LNHDA and CDR2 SQIVND (reference sequence). CDR3 length equals 16 residues. Trimming at V came to 3 bases and at J to 6 bases, leaving 10 bases not matched to a gene. This clone was detected only once. Sequencing input: thymocytes. The sequence was obtained from a human donor. The chain links TRBV19 to TRBJ2-1, with 8 bases lining up with TRBD2. In DNA, the CDR3 is TGTGCCAGTAGTATCTTTGCCGGGACTAGTCTCAATGAGCAGTTCTTC. It specifies CASSIFAGTSLNEQFF.